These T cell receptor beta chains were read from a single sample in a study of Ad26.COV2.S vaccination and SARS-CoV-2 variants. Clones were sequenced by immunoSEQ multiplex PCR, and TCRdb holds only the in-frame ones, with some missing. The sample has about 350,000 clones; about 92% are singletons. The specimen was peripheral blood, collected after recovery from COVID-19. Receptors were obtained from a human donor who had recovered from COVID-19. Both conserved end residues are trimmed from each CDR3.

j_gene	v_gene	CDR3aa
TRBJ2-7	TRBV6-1	ASSEGYIPYEQY
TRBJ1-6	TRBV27	AAWGSSYNSPLH
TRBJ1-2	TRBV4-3	ASSQAAAGRSYGYT
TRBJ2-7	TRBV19	ASSMGTGAQSYEQY
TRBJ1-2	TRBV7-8	ASSPREGQGYGYT
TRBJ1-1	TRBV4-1	ASSHPPAGFTEAF
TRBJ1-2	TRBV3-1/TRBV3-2	ASSQDSLLGYT
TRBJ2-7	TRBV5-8	ASSPGLLRYEQY
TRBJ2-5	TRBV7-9	ASSSLIAGGQETQY
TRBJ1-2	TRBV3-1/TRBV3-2	ASSGSQTGGYT
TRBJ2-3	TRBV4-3	ASSPSGGTGPADTQY
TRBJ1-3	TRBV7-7	ASTPLETASGNTIY
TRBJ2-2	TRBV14	ASSLRAGGHGELF
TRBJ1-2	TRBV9	ASSVVSSGNYGYT
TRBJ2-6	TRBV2	ASSVGRVGGANVLT
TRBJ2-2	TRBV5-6	ASSPKPGAARNTGELF
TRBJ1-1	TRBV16	ASSQGPNTEAF
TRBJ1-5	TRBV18	ASSPERNQPQH
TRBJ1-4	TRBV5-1	ASSLTPDRGDEKLF
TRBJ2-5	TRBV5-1	ASSSDGDSQETQY
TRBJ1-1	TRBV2	ASTPGLGQENTEAF
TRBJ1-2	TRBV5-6	ASSSTQGAYGYT
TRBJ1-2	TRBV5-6	ASSWTGMVYGYT
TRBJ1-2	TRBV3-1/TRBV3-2	ASSQAQGDGYGYT
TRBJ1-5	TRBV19	ASRTLLTDSNQPQH
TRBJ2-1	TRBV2	ASSARTAEQF
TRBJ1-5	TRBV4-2	ASSQDLTFPQH
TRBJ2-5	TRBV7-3	ASSPGTGRETQY
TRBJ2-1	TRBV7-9	ASKGNRYNEQF
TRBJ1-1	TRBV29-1	SVEGRVGTF
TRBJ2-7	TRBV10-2	ASRSTYEQY
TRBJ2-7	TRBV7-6	ASSGDRGLSYEQY
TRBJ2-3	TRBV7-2	ASSLGLADTQY
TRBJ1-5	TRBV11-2	ASSLVEGFGNQPQH
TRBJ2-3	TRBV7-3	ASSPGTGADTQY
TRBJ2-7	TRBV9	ASSATGNYEQY
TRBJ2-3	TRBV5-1	ASSSTGREDTQY
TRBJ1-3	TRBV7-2	ASSLGRGAGNTIY
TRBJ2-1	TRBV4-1	ASSPAPRGHNEQF
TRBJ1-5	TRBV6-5	ASSSTTGGPYQPQH
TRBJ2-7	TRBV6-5	ASTPKWGNEQY
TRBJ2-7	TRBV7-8	ASSQDTSGGALKQY
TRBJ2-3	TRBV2	ASKGGPVDTQY
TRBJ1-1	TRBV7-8	ASSFGPGSTEAF
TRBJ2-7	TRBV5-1	ASSPGSAGEQY